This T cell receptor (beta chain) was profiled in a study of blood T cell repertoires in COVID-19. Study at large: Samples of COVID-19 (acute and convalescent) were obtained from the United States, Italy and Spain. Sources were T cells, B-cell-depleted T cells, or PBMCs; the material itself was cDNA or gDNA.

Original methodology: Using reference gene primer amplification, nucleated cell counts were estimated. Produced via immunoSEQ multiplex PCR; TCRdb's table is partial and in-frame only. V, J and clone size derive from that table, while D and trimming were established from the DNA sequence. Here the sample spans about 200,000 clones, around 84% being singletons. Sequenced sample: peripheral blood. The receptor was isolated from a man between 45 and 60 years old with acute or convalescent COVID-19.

The CDR3 coding sequence is TGTGCCAGCAGTGAACAGGGACAGCGTTATGGCTACACCTTC. Translation: CASSEQGQRYGYTF. The V gene is TRBV2, the J gene TRBJ1-2; TRBD1 matches 7 bases. The ends lost 2 bases at V and 5 bases at J; junction bases unmatched: 5. Germline CDR1 and CDR2: SNHLY and FYNNEI. The CDR3 contains 14 residues.